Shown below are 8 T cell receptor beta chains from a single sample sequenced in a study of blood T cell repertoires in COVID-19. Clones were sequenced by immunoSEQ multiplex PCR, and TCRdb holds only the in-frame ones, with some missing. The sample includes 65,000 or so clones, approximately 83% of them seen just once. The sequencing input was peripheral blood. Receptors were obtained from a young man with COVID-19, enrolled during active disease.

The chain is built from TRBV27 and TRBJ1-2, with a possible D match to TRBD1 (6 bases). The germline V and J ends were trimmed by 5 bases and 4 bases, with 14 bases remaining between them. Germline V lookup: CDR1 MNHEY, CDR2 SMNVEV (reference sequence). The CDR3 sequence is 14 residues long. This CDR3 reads CASSPTTGPYGYTF. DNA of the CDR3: TGTGCCAGCAGTCCAACTACAGGGCCCTATGGCTACACCTTC.

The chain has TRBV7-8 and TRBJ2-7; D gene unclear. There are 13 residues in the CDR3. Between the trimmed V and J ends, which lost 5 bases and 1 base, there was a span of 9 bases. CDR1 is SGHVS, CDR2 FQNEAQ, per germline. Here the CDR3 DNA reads TGTGCCAGCAGCGCGACTGGGTCCTACGAGCAGTACTTC. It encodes CASSATGSYEQYF.

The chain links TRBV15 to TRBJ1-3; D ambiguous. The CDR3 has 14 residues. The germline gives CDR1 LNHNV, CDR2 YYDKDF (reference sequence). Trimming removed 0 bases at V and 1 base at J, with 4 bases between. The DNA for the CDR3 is TGTGCCACCAGCAGAGATCTTTCTGGAAACACCATATATTTT. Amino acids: CATSRDLSGNTIYF. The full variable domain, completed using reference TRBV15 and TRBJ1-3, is DAMVIQNPRYQVTQFGKPVTLSCSQTLNHNVMYWYQQKSSQAPKLLFHYYDKDFNNEADTPDNFQSRRPNTSFCFLDIRSPGLGDTAMYLCATSRDLSGNTIYFGEGSWLTVV.

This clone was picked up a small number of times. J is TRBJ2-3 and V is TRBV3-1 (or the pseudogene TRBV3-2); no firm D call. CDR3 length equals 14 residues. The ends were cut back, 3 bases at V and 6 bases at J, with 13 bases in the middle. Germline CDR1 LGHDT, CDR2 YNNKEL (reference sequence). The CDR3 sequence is CASSHVIEVDTQYF. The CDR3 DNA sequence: TGTGCCAGCAGCCACGTAATTGAGGTGGATACGCAGTATTTT.

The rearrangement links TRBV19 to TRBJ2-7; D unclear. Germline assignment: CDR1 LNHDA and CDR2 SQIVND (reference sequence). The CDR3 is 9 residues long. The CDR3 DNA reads TGTGAGGCAGGCTCCAAGCAGTACTTC. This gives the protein CEAGSKQYF.

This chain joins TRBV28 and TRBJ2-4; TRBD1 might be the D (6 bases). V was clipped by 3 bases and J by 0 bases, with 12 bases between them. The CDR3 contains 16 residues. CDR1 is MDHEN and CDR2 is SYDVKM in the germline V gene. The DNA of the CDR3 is TGTGCCAGCAGTTTTACAGGGATGCTAGCCAAAAACATTCAGTACTTC. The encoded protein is CASSFTGMLAKNIQYF.

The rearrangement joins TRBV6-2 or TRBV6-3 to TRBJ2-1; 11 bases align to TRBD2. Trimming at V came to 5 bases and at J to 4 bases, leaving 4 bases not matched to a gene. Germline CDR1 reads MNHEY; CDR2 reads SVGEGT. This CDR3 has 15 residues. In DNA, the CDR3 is TGTGCCAGCAGTGGGACTAGCGGACATTACAATGAGCAGTTCTTC. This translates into CASSGTSGHYNEQFF.

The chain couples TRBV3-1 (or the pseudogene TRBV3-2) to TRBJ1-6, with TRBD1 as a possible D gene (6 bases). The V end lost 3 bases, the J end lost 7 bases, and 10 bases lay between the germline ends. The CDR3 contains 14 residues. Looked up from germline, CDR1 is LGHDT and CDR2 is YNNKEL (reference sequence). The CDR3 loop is CASSQGAKNSPLHF. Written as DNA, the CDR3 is TGTGCCAGCAGCCAGGGGGCAAAAAATTCACCCCTCCACTTT.